Here is one T cell receptor (beta chain) with its context. This clonotype was found once. The antigen it binds to is not known. Per-nucleotide qualities are absent, and no much larger clonotype sits a single base away. One read alone is a weak basis. From cysteine to phenylalanine, the CDR3 is 13 amino acids long. The only DNA kept is the CDR3, 39 bases in frame from the first base. A distance of 13 bases separates the germline ends of V and J, which lose 7 bases and 0 bases respectively. CDR1 and CDR2 (SQVTM, ANQGSEA) derive from the germline V gene. This entry belongs to a study of T cells in Graves' hyperthyroidism and ophthalmopathy (dated by TCRdb to about 2019). About the full investigation: Peripheral blood samples were taken at initial diagnosis, before any treatment was given. TCR V-J signatures able to tell the groups apart were searched for in a discovery cohort of about a hundred patients, of whom more than 40 had Graves' ophthalmopathy and roughly 59 had stable Graves' hyperthyroidism. Prospective prediction of ophthalmopathy was tested in an independent validation cohort consisting of 18 hyperthyroidism patients and more than 15 patients who later progressed to ophthalmopathy. The roughly 100 discovery patients were randomly divided into training and test sets at a 7:3 ratio. The study also compared thyroid tissue and blood T-cell repertoires from over 5 Graves' hyperthyroidism patients. After sampling, hyperthyroidism patients received methimazole starting at 30 mg daily, and ophthalmopathy patients received high-dose intravenous methylprednisolone. According to the paper, TCR Vbeta CDR3 sequencing was carried out on some 130 peripheral blood samples, which came from over 40 ophthalmopathy, under 80 hyperthyroidism and approximately 17 progressor patients. Study-wide findings and limitations: A model built on a 13 V-J signature distinguished ophthalmopathy from stable hyperthyroidism, reaching around 90% sensitivity and approximately 81% specificity in cross-validation and 80%/75% in testing. In validation, the model predicted progression to ophthalmopathy a median of approximately 6.3 months before onset, with approximately 70% sensitivity and almost 75% specificity. Sample size was not statistically predetermined, and blinding of investigators to group allocation was not performed. Most expanded thyroid clonotypes (frequency above 0.001) were also detected in blood, a finding suggesting that blood repertoires may reflect thyroid immune responses.

The TCR beta CDR3 regions were amplified from the RNA transcripts. The TCR CDR3 was subjected to a first round of RT-PCR using the HTBI primer set and the Qiagen OneStep RT-PCR kit. Libraries were constructed in a second round of multiplex PCR, after which size selection and purification were carried out. The libraries were sequenced on an Illumina HiSeq2000 using paired-end 100 bp reads. In the authors' own workflow: SOAPnuke was used to process the raw data, throwing out any read that contained adapters or uncalled bases, had a mean Phred below 15, or lacked an exact constant-primer or identifier match. High-quality paired reads were merged with COPE v1.2.5, and unique nucleotide sequences were defined as clonotypes. MiTCR v1.1 was used to align the clonotypes against IMGT TRBV, TRBD and TRBJ reference segments. The analysis included only V-J combinations with a frequency above 0.0001, which together covered 99.2% of the repertoires. The TCS score was defined as F50 (clonal expansion) divided by E x V (chaos), with BLOSUM62-based TCRdist calculated between CDR3 peptides within each V-J. Welch's t-statistics and random forest reduced approximately 520 V-J features to roughly 13, which were used in a naive Bayes classifier (R e1071). TCRdb passed the public sequencing reads through fastp at Q25 and MiXCR, retaining productive beta sequences. CDR3 protein duplicates are merged, each entry listing the most common genes and DNA. The authors' filters were not applied to this entry. This sample has 250,000 to 300,000 distinct CDR3 sequences in its table, and roughly 18% of those were observed once. About two fifths of the sample belongs to the ten largest clones.

Ophthalmopathy patients had moderately to severely active disease, with a Clinical Activity Score of 3 or more, a NOSPECS grade of 4 or more, and a disease duration of less than 3 months. Exclusion was applied to patients with uncontrolled infections, other autoimmune diseases, pregnancy or lactation. Diagnoses were established on the basis of clinical symptoms, serum thyroxine and TRAb, thyroid ultrasound, and orbital computed tomography. Ficoll-Paque density gradient centrifugation was used to isolate PBMCs from approximately 11 ml of fresh peripheral blood. Total RNA was extracted with Trizol reagent, and quality was checked on an Agilent 2100 Bioanalyzer.

The sample was blood. Recombination linked TRBV29-1 to TRBJ2-7; TRBD2 could be the D gene, as 6 bases match. The clonotype was recovered from a man in his fifties with Graves' ophthalmopathy. The CDR3 loop reads CSAGFSGSYEQYF. Read as DNA, the sequence is TGCAGCGCCGGCTTTAGCGGCTCCTACGAGCAGTACTTC.